Sequencing of this T cell receptor beta chain was carried out in a study of human T cells and chemical hapten exposure. In the study overall: Sensitization employed 2% DPC on about 2 cm by about 2 cm of upper inner arm skin. Study conclusions and caveats: There was alopecia in the donors, so their immune response may differ from that of healthy people.

Time point reported: patch test 3, about 24 weeks after DPC sensitization. Treatment reported: therapeutic diphenylcyclopropenone sensitization with weekly scalp DPC. This clonotype was detected only a few times. Its antigen is undetermined. TCRdb re-called the RACE reads with MiXCR, one entry per CDR3 protein. The sample has roughly 200,000 distinct CDR3 sequences, more than 20% seen once. The TCR was taken from a woman in her forties with alopecia areata. Some clones in this sample may be carry-over from other donors' samples. The sequenced sample was whole blood, obtained in connection with sensitization to the hapten diphenylcyclopropenone (DPC).

The CDR3 nucleotides read TGTGCCAGCAGCCCCGGGGCGATCAACACCGGGGAGCTGTTTTTT. Its protein product is CASSPGAINTGELFF. The V and J genes are TRBV9 and TRBJ2-2; D may be TRBD1 or TRBD2 (5 bases each). With 4 bases removed from V and 2 bases from J, the gap between germline ends came to 12 bases. The germline gives CDR1 SGDLS, CDR2 YYNGEE. The CDR3 has 15 residues.